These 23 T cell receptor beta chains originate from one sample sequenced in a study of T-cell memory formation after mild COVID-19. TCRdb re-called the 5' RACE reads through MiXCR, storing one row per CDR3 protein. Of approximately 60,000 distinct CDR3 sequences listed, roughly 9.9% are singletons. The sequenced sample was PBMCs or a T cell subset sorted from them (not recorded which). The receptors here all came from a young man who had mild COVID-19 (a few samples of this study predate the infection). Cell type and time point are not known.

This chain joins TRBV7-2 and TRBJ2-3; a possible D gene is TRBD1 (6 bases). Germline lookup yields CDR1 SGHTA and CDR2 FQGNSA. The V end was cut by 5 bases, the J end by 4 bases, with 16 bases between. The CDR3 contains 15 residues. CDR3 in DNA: TGTGCCAGCAGCCCCACAGGGTTGCGGGCAGATACGCAGTATTTT. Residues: CASSPTGLRADTQYF. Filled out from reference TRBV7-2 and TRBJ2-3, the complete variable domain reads GAGVSQSPSNKVTEKGKDVELRCDPISGHTALYWYRQSLGQGLEFLIYFQGNSAPDKSGLPSDRFSAERTGGSVSTLTIQRTQQEDSAVYLCASSPTGLRADTQYFGPGTRLTVL.

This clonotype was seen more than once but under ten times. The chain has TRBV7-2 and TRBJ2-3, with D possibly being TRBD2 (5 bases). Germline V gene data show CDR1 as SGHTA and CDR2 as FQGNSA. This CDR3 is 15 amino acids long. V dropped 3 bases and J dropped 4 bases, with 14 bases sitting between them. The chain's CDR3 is CASSLGLARSDTQYF. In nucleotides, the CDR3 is TGTGCCAGCAGCTTGGGTCTAGCTCGTTCAGATACGCAGTATTTT. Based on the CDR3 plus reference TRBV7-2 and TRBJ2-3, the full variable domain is GAGVSQSPSNKVTEKGKDVELRCDPISGHTALYWYRQSLGQGLEFLIYFQGNSAPDKSGLPSDRFSAERTGGSVSTLTIQRTQQEDSAVYLCASSLGLARSDTQYFGPGTRLTVL.

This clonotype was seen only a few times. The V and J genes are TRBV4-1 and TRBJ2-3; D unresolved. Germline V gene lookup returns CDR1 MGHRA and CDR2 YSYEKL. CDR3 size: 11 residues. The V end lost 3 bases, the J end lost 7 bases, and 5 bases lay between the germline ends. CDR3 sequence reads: CASSQGNTQYF. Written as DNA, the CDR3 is TGCGCCAGCAGCCAGGGGAATACGCAGTATTTT.

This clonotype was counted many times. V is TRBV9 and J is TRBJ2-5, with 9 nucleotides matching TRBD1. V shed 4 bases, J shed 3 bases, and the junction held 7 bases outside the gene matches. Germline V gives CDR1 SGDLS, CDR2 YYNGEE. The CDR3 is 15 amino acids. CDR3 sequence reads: CASSQDRGMEETQYF. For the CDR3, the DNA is TGTGCCAGCAGCCAGGACAGGGGCATGGAAGAGACCCAGTACTTC.

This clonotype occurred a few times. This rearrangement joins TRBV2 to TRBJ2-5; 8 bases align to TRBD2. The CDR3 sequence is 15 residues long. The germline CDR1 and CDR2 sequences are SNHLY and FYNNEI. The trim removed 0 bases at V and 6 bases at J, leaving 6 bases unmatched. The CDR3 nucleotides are TGTGCCAGCAGTGAAGCGCGGGGGGCCGTAAAGACCCAGTACTTC. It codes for CASSEARGAVKTQYF.

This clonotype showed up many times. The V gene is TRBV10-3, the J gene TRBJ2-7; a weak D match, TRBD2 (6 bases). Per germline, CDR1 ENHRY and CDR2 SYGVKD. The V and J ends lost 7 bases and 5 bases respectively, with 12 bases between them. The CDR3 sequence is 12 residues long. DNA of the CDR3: TGTGCCATCACTTGGGACTCTAACGAGCAGTACTTC. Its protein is CAITWDSNEQYF.

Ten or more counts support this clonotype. The CDR3 sequence is CASSQVSAPGGMSNEQFF. In DNA, the CDR3 is TGCGCCAGCAGCCAAGTCTCCGCGCCCGGGGGGATGAGCAATGAGCAGTTCTTC. The V call is TRBV4-1, the J call TRBJ2-1; 7 bases match TRBD2. Losses at the gene ends were 1 base for V and 6 bases for J; bases not matched to a gene: 15. The CDR3 has 18 residues. Germline V lookup: CDR1 MGHRA, CDR2 YSYEKL.

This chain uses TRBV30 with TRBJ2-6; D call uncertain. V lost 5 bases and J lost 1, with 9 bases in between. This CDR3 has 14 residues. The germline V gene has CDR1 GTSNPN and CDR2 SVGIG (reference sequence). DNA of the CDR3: TGTGCCTGGGTCCCGATTTCTGGGGCCAACGTCCTGACTTTC. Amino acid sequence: CAWVPISGANVLTF.

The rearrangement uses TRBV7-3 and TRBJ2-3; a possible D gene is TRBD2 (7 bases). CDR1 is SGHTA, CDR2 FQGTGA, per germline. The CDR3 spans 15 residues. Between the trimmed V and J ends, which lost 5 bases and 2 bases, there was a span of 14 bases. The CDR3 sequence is CASSRGAGATDTQYF. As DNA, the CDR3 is TGTGCCAGCAGCCGGGGTGCGGGGGCCACAGATACGCAGTATTTT.

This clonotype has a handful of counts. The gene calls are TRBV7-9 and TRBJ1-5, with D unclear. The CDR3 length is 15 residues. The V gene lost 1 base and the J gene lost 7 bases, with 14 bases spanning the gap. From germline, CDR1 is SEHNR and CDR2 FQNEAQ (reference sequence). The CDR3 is CASSLGAGNGQPQHF. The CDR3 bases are TGTGCCAGCAGCTTAGGGGCAGGAAATGGGCAGCCCCAGCATTTT.

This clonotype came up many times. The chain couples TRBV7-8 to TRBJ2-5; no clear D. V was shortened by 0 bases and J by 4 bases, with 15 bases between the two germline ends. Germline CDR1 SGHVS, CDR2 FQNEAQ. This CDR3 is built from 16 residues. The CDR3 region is CASSLAPGQAGETQYF. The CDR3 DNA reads TGTGCCAGCAGCTTAGCGCCCGGGCAGGCAGGAGAGACCCAGTACTTC.

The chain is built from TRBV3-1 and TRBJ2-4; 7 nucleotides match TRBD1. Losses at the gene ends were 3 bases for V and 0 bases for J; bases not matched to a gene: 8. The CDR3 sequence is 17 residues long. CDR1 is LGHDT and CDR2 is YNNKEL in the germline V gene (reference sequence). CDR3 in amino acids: CASSQRQGNLAKNIQYF. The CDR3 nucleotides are TGTGCCAGCAGCCAGAGACAGGGTAACCTAGCCAAAAACATTCAGTACTTC.

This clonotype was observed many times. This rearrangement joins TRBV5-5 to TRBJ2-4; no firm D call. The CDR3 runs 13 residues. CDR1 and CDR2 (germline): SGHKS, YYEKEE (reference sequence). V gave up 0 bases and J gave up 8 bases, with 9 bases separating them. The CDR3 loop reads CASSLAWKDIQYF. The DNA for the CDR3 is TGTGCCAGCAGCTTGGCCTGGAAGGACATTCAGTACTTC. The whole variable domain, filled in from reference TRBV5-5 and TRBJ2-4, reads DAGVTQSPTHLIKTRGQQVTLRCSPISGHKSVSWYQQVLGQGPQFIFQYYEKEERGRGNFPDRFSARQFPNYSSELNVNALLLGDSALYLCASSLAWKDIQYFGAGTRLSVL.

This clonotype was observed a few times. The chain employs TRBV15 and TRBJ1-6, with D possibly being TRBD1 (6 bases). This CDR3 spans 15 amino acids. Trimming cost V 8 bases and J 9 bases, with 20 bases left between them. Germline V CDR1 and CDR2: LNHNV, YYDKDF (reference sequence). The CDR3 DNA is TGTGCCACCGCCAGTGAGGGGACAAGGAGTTCACCCCTCCACTTT. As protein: CATASEGTRSSPLHF.

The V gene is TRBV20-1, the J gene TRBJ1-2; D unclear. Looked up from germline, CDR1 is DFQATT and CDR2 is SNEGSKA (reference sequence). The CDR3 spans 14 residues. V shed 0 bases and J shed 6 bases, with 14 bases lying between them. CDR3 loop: CSARDERQADGYTF. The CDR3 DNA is TGCAGTGCTAGAGACGAGAGGCAGGCGGATGGCTACACCTTC.

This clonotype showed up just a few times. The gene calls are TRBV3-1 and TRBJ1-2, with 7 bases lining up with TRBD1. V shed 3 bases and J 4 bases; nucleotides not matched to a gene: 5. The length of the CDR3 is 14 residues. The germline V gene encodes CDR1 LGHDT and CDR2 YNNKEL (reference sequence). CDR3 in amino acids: CASSQYRGSYGYTF. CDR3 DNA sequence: TGTGCCAGCAGCCAGTACAGGGGTTCCTATGGCTACACCTTC.

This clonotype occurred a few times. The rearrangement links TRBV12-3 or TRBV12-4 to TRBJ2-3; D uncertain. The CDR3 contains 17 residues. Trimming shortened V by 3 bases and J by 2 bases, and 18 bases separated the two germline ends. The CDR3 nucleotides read TGTGCCAGCAGTTTGGTTCGACGGCGGACCGTCACAGATACGCAGTATTTT. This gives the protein CASSLVRRRTVTDTQYF.

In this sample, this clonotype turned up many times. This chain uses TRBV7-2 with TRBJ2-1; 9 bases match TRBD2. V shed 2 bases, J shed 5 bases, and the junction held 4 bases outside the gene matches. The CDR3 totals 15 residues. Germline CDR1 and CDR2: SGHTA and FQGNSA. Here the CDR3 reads CASSLMAGGNNEQFF. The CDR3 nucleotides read TGTGCCAGCAGCTTAATGGCGGGGGGGAACAATGAGCAGTTCTTC. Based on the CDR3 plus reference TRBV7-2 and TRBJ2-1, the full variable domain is GAGVSQSPSNKVTEKGKDVELRCDPISGHTALYWYRQSLGQGLEFLIYFQGNSAPDKSGLPSDRFSAERTGGSVSTLTIQRTQQEDSAVYLCASSLMAGGNNEQFFGPGTRLTVL.

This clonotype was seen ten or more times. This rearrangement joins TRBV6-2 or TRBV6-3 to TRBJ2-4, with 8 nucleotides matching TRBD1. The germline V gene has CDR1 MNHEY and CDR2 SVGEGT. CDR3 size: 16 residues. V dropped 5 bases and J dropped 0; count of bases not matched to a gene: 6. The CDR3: CASSPGQGTAKNIQYF. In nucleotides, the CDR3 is TGTGCCAGCAGTCCTGGACAGGGTACAGCCAAAAACATTCAGTACTTC.

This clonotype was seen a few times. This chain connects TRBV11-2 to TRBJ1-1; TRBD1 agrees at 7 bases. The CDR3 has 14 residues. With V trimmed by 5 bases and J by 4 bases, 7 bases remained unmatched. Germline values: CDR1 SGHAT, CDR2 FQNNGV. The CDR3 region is CASSRLRGGTEAFF. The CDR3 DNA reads TGTGCCAGCAGCCGCCTCAGGGGGGGCACTGAAGCTTTCTTT. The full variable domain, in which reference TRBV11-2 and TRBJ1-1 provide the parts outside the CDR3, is EAGVAQSPRYKIIEKRQSVAFWCNPISGHATLYWYQQILGQGPKLLIQFQNNGVVDDSQLPKDRFSAERLKGVDSTLKIQPAKLEDSAVYLCASSRLRGGTEAFFGQGTRLTVV.

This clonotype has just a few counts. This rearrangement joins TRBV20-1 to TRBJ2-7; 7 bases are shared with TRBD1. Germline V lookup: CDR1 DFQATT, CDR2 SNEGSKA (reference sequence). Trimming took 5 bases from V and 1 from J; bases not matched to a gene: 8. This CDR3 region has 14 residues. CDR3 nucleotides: TGCAGTGCTGGAAGACAGGGAGCGTCCTACGAGCAGTACTTC. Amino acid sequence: CSAGRQGASYEQYF.

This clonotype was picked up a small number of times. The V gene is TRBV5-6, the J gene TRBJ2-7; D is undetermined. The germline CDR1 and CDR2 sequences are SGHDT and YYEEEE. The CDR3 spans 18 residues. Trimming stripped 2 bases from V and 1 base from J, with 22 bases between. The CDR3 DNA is TGTGCCAGCAGCTTTCACTATAATGCGGTCCTCCCATCCTACGAGCAGTACGTC. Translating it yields CASSFHYNAVLPSYEQYV.

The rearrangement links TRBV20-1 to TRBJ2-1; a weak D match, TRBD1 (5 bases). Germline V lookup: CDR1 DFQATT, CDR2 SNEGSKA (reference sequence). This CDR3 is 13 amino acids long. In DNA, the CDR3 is TGCAGCCCCCTCAGTGGCAGGGACAATGAGCAGTTCTTC. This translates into CSPLSGRDNEQFF.